This T cell receptor beta chain was sequenced for a study of T-cell memory formation after mild COVID-19. Study-level findings and limits: In pre-infection memory, a portion of responding clones appeared, which suggested that cross-reactive memory joined. Later expanders leaned toward CD4+, whereas clones contracting from day 15 to 85 were balanced CD4/CD8.

With respect to this clonotype: Its specificity is unknown.

This CDR3 comprises 18 residues. CDR1 and CDR2 (germline): DFQATT, SNEGSKA (reference sequence). V trimming: 0 bases; J trimming: 5 bases; junction bases outside the gene matches: 15. TCRdb reprocessed the 5' RACE reads with MiXCR, giving one entry per CDR3 protein. Of about 340,000 distinct CDR3 sequences in the sample, around a sixth were seen once. This receptor was identified in a man aged 18-30 years who had mild COVID-19 (a few samples of this study predate the infection). Cell type and time point are not known. This rearrangement joins TRBV20-1 to TRBJ1-5; 8 positions agree with TRBD1. Sequencing used PBMCs or a T cell subset sorted from them (not recorded which). The DNA of the CDR3 is TGCAGTGCTAGAGATATCGGTGTGGCGACAGGGGTGGATCAGCCCCAGCATTTT. It yields the protein CSARDIGVATGVDQPQHF.